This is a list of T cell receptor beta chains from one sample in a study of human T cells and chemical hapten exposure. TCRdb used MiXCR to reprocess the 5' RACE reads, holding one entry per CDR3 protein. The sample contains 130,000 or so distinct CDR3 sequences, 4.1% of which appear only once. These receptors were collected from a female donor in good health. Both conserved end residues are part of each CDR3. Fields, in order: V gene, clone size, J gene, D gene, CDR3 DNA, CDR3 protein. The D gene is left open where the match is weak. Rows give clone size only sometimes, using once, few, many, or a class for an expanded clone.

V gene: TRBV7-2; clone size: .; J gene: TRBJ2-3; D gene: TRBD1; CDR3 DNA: TGTGCCAGCAGCTGGGGACAGTATAGCACAGATACGCAGTATTTT; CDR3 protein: CASSWGQYSTDTQYF
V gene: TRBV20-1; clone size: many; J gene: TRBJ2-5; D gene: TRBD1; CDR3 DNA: TGCAGTGCTAGAGATCTTGGCAGGGGGAGAGAGACCCAGTACTTC; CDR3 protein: CSARDLGRGRETQYF
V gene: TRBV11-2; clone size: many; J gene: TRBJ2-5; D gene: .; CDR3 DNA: TGTGCCAGCAGCTCTCGCGTACAGGCCCAAGAGACCCAGTACTTC; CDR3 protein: CASSSRVQAQETQYF
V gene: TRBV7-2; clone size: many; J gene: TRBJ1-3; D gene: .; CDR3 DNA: TGTGCCAGCAGCCAAGGGACCCACTCTGGAAACACCATATATTTT; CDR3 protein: CASSQGTHSGNTIYF
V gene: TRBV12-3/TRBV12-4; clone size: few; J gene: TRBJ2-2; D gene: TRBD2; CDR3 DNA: TGTGCCAGCAGCCCCGGGACTAGCGGGGGTACCGGGGAGCTGTTTTTT; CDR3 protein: CASSPGTSGGTGELFF
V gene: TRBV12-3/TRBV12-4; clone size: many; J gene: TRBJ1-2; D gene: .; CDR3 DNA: TGTGCCAGCAGTTTTATGGCTAACTATGGCTACACCTTC; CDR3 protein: CASSFMANYGYTF
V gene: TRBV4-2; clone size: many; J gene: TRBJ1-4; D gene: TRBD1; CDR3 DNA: TGTGCCAGCAGCCCACATCGGACAGGGGGCCATGGGAATGAAAAACTGTTTTTT; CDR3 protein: CASSPHRTGGHGNEKLFF
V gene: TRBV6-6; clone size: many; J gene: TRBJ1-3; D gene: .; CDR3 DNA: TGTGCCAGCAGAAACACAGGGCGCTCTGGAAACACCATATATTTT; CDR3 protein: CASRNTGRSGNTIYF
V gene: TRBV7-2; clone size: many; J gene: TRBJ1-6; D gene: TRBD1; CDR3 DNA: TGTGCCAGCAGCTCGCGACAGGGCGTTTCACCCCTCCACTTT; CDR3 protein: CASSSRQGVSPLHF
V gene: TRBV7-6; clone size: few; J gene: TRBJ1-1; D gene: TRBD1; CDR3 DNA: TGTGCCAGCAGCTTAGAACAGGGGGAGCACACTGAAGCTTTCTTT; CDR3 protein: CASSLEQGEHTEAFF
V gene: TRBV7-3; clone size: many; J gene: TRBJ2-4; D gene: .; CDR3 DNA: TGTGCCAGCAGCTTAGCCAGGGCCCCTAACATTCAGTACTTC; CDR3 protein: CASSLARAPNIQYF
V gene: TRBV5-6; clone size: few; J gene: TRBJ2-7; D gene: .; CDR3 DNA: TGTGCCAGCAGCTTGTGTGGCTACGAGCAGTACTTC; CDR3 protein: CASSLCGYEQYF
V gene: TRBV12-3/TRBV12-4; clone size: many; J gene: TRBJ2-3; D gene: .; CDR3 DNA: TGTGCCAGCAGCGCAGGGTATCCAGATACGCAGTATTTT; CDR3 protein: CASSAGYPDTQYF
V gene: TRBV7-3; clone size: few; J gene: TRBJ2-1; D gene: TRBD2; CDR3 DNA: TGTGCCAGCAGCGTGACTAGCGGGGGGGCCGGTGGTAATGAGCAGTTCTTC; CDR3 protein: CASSVTSGGAGGNEQFF
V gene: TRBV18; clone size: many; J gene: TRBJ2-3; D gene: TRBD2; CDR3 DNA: TGTGCCTCCAGCGGGGGAACAGATACGCAGTATTTT; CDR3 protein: CASSGGTDTQYF
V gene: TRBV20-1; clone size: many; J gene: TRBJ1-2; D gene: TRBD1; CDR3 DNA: TGCAGTGCTAGAGGACAGGGGGGTGCGGATTTTAGAAACTATGGCTACACCTTC; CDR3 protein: CSARGQGGADFRNYGYTF
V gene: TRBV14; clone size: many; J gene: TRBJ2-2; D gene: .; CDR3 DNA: TGTGCCAGCAGCCAAGATTTGGCGGACGGGGAGCTGTTTTTT; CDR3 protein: CASSQDLADGELFF
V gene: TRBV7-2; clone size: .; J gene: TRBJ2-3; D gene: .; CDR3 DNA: TGTGCCAGCAAACCACCCGTGGGCACAGATACGCAGTATTTT; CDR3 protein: CASKPPVGTDTQYF
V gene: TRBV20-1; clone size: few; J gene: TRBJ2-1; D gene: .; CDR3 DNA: TGCAGTGCTAGCAGAAGCTCCTACAATGAGCAGTTCTTC; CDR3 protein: CSASRSSYNEQFF
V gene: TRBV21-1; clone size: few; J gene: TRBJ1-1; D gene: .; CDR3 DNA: TGTGCCAGCAGCAAAGCCGGGGGGCGGGGGAACACTGAAGCTTTCTTT; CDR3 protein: CASSKAGGRGNTEAFF
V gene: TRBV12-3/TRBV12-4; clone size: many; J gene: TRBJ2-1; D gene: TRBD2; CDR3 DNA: TGTGCCAGCAGGGCTAGCGGGGACAATGAGCAGTTCTTC; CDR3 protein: CASRASGDNEQFF
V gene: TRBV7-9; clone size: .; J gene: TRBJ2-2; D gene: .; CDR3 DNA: TGTGCCAGCAGCTTAGCGCTCGGTACCGGGGAGCTGTTTTTT; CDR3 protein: CASSLALGTGELFF
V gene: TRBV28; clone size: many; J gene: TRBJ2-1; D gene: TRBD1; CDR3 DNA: TGTGCCAGCAGGCGGGACAGGGTGTACAATGAGCAGTTCTTC; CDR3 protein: CASRRDRVYNEQFF
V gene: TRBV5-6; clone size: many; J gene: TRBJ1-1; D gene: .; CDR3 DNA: TGTGCCAGCAGCTTGGAGGACAGCCGGAACACTGAAGCTTTCTTT; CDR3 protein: CASSLEDSRNTEAFF
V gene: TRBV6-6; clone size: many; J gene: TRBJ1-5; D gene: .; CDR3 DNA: TGTGCCATCCATAGAGGGGATAGCAATCAGCCCCAGCATTTT; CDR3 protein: CAIHRGDSNQPQHF
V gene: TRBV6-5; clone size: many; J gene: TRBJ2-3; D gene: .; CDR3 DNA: TGTGCCAGCAGTTTACGGGACACCCTTCGAGGCACAGATACGCAGTATTTT; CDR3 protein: CASSLRDTLRGTDTQYF
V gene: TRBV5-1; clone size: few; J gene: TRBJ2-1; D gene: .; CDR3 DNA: TGCGCCAGCAGCAGTGAAGGCGGGGACTACAATGAGCAGTTCTTC; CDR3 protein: CASSSEGGDYNEQFF
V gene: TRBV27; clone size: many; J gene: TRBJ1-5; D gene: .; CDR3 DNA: TGTGCCAGCAGTCTGGGGCCGCTTTTTTGGCCCCAGCATTTT; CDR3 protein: CASSLGPLFWPQHF
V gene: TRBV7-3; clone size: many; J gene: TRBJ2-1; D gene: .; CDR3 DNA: TGTGCCAGCAGCTTACTTGCGTACAATGAGCAGTTCTTC; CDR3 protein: CASSLLAYNEQFF
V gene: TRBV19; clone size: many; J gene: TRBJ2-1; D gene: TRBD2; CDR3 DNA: TGTGCCAGTAGTACCCGGACTAGCGGGGGGAGGAATGAGCAGTTCTTC; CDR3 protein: CASSTRTSGGRNEQFF
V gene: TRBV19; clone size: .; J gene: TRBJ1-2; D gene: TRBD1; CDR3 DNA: TGTGCCAGTAGTACGCAGGGGGCGTTGAACTATGGCTACACCTTC; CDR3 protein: CASSTQGALNYGYTF
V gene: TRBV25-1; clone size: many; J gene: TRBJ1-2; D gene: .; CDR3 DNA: TGTGCCAGCAGTGGACTCTTAGGGGATGCTAACTATGGCTACACCTTC; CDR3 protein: CASSGLLGDANYGYTF
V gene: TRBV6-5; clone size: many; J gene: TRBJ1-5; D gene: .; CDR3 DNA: TGTGCCAGCAGTTACGGGCGGCCTTATAGCAATCAGCCCCAGCATTTT; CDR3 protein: CASSYGRPYSNQPQHF
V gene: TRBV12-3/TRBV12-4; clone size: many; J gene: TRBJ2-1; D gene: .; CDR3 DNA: TGTGCCAGCAGTTGGCGGTCGGGTAGCCGCAATGAGCAGTTCTTC; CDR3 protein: CASSWRSGSRNEQFF
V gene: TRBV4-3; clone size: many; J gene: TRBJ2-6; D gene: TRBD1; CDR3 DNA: TGCGCCAGCAGCCAATCTGATCGCAGGGGGTACTCTGGGGCCAACGTCCTGACTTTC; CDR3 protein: CASSQSDRRGYSGANVLTF
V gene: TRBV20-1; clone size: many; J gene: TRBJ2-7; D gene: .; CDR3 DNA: TGCAGTGCTAGAGAGGAGTTATTAAGCTCCTACGAGCAGTACTTC; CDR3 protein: CSAREELLSSYEQYF
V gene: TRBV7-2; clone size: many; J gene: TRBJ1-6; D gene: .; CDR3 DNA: TGTGCCAGCAGCTTAGGGGGTGGGGGGTCTGTATTACCCCTCCACTTT; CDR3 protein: CASSLGGGGSVLPLHF
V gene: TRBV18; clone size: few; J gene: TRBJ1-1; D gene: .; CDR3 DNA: TGTGCCAGCTCACCCTTCTCCGAGGGACTCGAGAACACTGAAGCTTTCTTT; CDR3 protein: CASSPFSEGLENTEAFF
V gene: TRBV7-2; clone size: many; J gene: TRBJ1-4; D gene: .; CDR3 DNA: TGTGCCAGCAGCCCCTTCGGGGGCGGGACATCTGAAAAACTGTTTTTT; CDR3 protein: CASSPFGGGTSEKLFF
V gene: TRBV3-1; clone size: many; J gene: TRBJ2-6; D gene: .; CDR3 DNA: TGTGCCAGCAGCCAAGAAGGCTCCGGGGCCAACGTCCTGACTTTC; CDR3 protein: CASSQEGSGANVLTF
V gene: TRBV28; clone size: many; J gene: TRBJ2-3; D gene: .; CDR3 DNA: TGTGCCAGCAGGACAGCAGGGTTTAGTACAGATACGCAGTATTTT; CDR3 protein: CASRTAGFSTDTQYF
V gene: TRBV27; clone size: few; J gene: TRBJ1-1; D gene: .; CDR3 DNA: TGTGCCAGCAGACACAGGGACTCTGAAGCTTTCTTT; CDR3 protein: CASRHRDSEAFF
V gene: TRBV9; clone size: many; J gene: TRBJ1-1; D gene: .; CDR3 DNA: TGTGCCAGCAGCGTAGTTTCTTTTGGACGAAAAGAAGCTTTCTTT; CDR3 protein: CASSVVSFGRKEAFF
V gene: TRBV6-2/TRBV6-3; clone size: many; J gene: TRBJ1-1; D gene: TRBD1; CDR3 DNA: TGTGCCAGTTGGACAGGGAGTGCCACTGAAGCTTTCTTT; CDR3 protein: CASWTGSATEAFF